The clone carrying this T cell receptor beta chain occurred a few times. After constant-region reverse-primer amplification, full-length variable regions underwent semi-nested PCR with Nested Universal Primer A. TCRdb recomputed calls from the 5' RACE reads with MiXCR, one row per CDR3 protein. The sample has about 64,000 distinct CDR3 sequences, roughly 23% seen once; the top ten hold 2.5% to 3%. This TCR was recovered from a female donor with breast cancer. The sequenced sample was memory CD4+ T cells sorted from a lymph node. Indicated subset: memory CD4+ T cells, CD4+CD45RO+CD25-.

The DNA for the CDR3 is TGTGCCACCAGCACGGGAGCTAGCGGAGACAATGAGCAGTTCTTC. This translates into CATSTGASGDNEQFF. The V call is TRBV15, the J call TRBJ2-1, with TRBD2 matching 7 bases. The length of the CDR3 is 15 residues. Germline-derived CDR1 and CDR2 are LNHNV and YYDKDF (reference sequence). V shed 4 bases and J 5 bases; nucleotides not matched to a gene: 8.